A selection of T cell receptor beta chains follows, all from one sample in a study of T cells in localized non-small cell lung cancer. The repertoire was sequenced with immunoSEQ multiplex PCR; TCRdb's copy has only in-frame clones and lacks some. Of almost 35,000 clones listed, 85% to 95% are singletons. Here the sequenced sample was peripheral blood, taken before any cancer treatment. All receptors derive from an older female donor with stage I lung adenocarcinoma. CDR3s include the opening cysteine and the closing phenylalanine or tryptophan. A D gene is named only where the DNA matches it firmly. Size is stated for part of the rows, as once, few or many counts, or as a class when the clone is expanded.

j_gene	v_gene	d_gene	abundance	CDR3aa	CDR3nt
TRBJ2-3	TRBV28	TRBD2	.	CASNRREGRGDTQYF	TGTGCCAGCAACCGGCGGGAGGGCCGAGGGGATACGCAGTATTTT
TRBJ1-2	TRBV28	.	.	CASSSLQGGRNYGYTF	TGTGCCAGCAGTTCCCTTCAGGGAGGCCGTAACTATGGCTACACCTTC
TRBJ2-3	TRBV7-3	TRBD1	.	CASSPDRATDTQYF	TGTGCCAGCAGCCCGGACAGGGCCACAGATACGCAGTATTTT
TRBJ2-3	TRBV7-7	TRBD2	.	CASSPGLATGDTQYF	TGTGCCAGCAGCCCGGGACTAGCGACCGGAGATACGCAGTATTTT
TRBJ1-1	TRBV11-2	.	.	CASTLVGRNTEAFF	TGTGCCAGCACCTTGGTTGGGAGGAACACTGAAGCTTTCTTT
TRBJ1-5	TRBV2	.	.	CASSEVSRDQPQHF	TGTGCCAGCAGTGAAGTCAGTAGGGATCAGCCCCAGCATTTT
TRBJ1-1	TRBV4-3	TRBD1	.	CASSQAGTEQRTEAFF	TGCGCCAGCAGCCAAGCCGGGACAGAGCAAAGGACTGAAGCTTTCTTT
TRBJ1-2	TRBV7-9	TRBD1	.	CASSLDLRGGDDYGYTF	TGTGCCAGCAGCTTAGATCTGAGAGGGGGCGATGACTATGGCTACACCTTC
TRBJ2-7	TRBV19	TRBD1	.	CASSRDRAGNYEQYF	TGTGCCAGTAGTAGGGACAGGGCGGGCAACTACGAGCAGTACTTC
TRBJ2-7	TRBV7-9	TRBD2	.	CASSPTGTSYEQYF	TGTGCCAGCAGCCCTACCGGGACTAGCTACGAGCAGTACTTC
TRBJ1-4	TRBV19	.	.	CASSIDAGIIGEKLFF	TGTGCCAGTAGTATAGATGCAGGGATAATAGGGGAAAAACTGTTTTTT
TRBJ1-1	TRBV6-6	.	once	CASSLEGGNTEAFF	TGTGCCAGCAGTTTGGAGGGGGGGAACACTGAAGCTTTCTTT
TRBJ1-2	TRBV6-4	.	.	CASSPIRGYGYTF	TGTGCCAGCAGCCCCATCAGGGGATATGGCTACACCTTC
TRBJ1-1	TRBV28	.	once	CASSLLYRGDTEAFF	TGTGCCAGCAGTTTATTGTATCGGGGCGACACTGAAGCTTTCTTT
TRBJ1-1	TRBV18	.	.	CASSPLAAPNTEAFF	TGTGCCAGCTCACCACTGGCGGCCCCGAACACTGAAGCTTTCTTT
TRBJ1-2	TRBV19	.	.	CAGAQRNYGYTF	TGTGCCGGGGCACAGCGGAACTATGGCTACACCTTC
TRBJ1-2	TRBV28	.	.	CASSQTDYGYTF	TGTGCCAGCAGTCAGACAGACTATGGCTACACCTTC
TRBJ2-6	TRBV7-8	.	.	CASSLGRASSGANVLTF	TGTGCCAGCAGCTTAGGAAGGGCCAGCTCTGGGGCCAACGTCCTGACTTTC
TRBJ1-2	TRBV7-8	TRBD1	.	CASSDQGAGGYTF	TGTGCCAGCAGCGACCAGGGGGCGGGGGGCTACACCTTC
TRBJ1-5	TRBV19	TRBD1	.	CASSNRTGTSNQPQHF	TGTGCCAGTAGTAACAGGACAGGGACTAGCAATCAGCCCCAGCATTTT
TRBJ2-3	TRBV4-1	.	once	CASSLDGSNTQYF	TGCGCCAGCAGCTTGGACGGCTCCAATACGCAGTATTTT
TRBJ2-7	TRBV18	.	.	CASSPRAEYEQYF	TGTGCCAGCTCACCCCGGGCAGAATACGAGCAGTACTTC
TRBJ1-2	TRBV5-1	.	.	CASSRIPGAASNYGYTF	TGCGCCAGCAGCCGGATACCGGGAGCGGCTTCCAACTATGGCTACACCTTC
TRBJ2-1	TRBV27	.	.	CASSPVLGSNNEQFF	TGTGCCAGCAGTCCTGTACTGGGTTCGAACAATGAGCAGTTCTTC
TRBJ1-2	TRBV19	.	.	CASSLTSSGYTF	TGTGCCAGTAGTTTGACGTCCAGTGGCTACACCTTC
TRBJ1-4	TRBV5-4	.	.	CASSREGLDEKLFF	TGTGCCAGCAGCAGAGAGGGCCTCGATGAAAAACTGTTTTTT
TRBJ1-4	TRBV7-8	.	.	CASSPGRGATNEKLFF	TGTGCCAGCAGCCCTGGGCGGGGGGCAACTAATGAAAAACTGTTTTTT
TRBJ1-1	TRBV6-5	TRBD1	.	CASSYSYRGYTEAFF	TGTGCCAGCAGTTACTCCTACAGGGGGTACACTGAGGCTTTCTTT
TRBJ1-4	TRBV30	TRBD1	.	CALKKGAEKLFF	TGTGCCTTGAAAAAGGGGGCGGAAAAACTGTTTTTT
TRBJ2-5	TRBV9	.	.	CASSVEGVRETQYF	TGTGCCAGCAGCGTAGAGGGCGTTCGAGAGACCCAGTACTTC
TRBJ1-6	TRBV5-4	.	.	CASSLVVGGNSPLHF	TGTGCCAGCAGCTTGGTGGTAGGGGGGAATTCACCCCTCCACTTT
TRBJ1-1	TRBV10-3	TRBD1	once	CAIRGTGGTEAFF	TGTGCCATCAGGGGTACAGGGGGCACTGAAGCTTTCTTT
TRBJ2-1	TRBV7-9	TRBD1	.	CASSLAWTGMSEQFF	TGTGCCAGCAGCTTAGCTTGGACAGGTATGAGTGAGCAGTTCTTC
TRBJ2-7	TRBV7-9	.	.	CASSLEWGGPYEQYF	TGTGCCAGCAGCTTAGAATGGGGGGGGCCCTACGAGCAGTACTTC
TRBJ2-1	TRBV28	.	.	CASSFGGPGAYNEQFF	TGTGCCAGCAGTTTTGGAGGGCCGGGGGCTTACAATGAGCAGTTCTTC
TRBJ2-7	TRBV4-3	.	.	CASSQDRDSISYEQYF	TGCGCCAGCAGCCAAGATCGAGACAGCATCTCCTACGAGCAGTACTTC
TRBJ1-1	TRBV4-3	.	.	CASSQFQMNTEAFF	TGCGCCAGCAGCCAATTCCAGATGAACACTGAAGCTTTCTTT
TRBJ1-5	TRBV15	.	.	CATSRVGRGGQPQHF	TGTGCCACCAGCAGAGTAGGCAGGGGAGGACAGCCCCAGCATTTT
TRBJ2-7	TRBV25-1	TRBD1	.	CASSERTGREQYF	TGTGCCAGCAGTGAAAGGACAGGGCGCGAGCAGTACTTC
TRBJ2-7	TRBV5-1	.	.	CASSTGTAGYEQYF	TGCGCCAGCAGCACGGGGACGGCGGGCTACGAGCAGTACTTC
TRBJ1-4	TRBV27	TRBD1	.	CASSLTRQGPNEKLFF	TGTGCCAGCAGTCTCACCCGACAGGGGCCTAATGAAAAACTGTTTTTT
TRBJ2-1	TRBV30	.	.	CAWGLYNEQFF	TGTGCCTGGGGCCTTTACAATGAGCAGTTCTTC
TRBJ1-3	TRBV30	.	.	CAWSVRSAGSGNTIYF	TGTGCCTGGAGTGTACGCTCGGCAGGCTCTGGAAACACCATATATTTT
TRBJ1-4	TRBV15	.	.	CATSRGGANEKLFF	TGTGCCACCAGCAGAGGGGGTGCTAATGAAAAACTGTTTTTT
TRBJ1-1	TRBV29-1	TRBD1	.	CTGQGDTEAFF	TGCACCGGACAGGGAGACACTGAAGCTTTCTTT
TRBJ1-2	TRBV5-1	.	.	CASSQQNYGYTF	TGCGCCAGCAGTCAGCAAAACTATGGCTACACCTTC
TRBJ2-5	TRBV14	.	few	CASSVWGQGQETQYF	TGTGCCAGCAGCGTCTGGGGGCAGGGGCAAGAGACCCAGTACTTC
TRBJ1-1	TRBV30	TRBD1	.	CASNGQGEKQAFF	TGTGCCTCAAACGGACAGGGAGAGAAGCAAGCTTTCTTT
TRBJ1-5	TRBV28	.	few	CASSPGVQPQHF	TGTGCCAGCAGTCCCGGGGTGCAGCCCCAGCATTTT
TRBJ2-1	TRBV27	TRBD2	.	CASSFGLAAEQFF	TGTGCCAGCAGTTTCGGACTAGCGGCTGAGCAGTTCTTC
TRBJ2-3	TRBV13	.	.	CASSLGGGRTDTQYF	TGTGCCAGCAGCTTAGGGGGGGGGCGGACAGATACGCAGTATTTT
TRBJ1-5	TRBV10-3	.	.	CAISEEDTQPQHF	TGTGCCATCAGTGAGGAGGACACTCAGCCCCAGCATTTT
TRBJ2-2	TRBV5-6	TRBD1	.	CASSLQGAGGELFF	TGTGCCAGCAGCTTACAGGGGGCCGGCGGGGAGCTGTTTTTT
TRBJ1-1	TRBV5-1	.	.	CASSLLANTEAFF	TGCGCCAGCAGCTTATTGGCCAACACTGAAGCTTTCTTT
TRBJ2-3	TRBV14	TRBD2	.	CASSQARSLAVTDTQYF	TGTGCCAGCAGCCAAGCCCGGAGCCTAGCGGTTACAGATACGCAGTATTTT